The 30 T cell receptor beta chains reported below all come from one sample, sequenced in a study of regulatory T cells in long-lasting Graves disease (dated by TCRdb to the early 2020s). Receptors were amplified or captured by multiplex PCR. TCRdb records Illumina HiSeq 4000 as the sequencer. CDR3 regions were amplified by Arm-PCR with iRepertoire HTBI primers to construct TCR beta libraries. TCRdb handled the public reads itself, with Q25 trimming in fastp and clone calling in MiXCR, and kept productive beta chains. Entries are consolidated by CDR3 protein sequence, retaining the most common genes and DNA. A total of more than 450,000 distinct CDR3 sequences appear in this sample, roughly 17% of them only once. More than 9% of the sample is taken by the ten largest. In light of the paper, this sample's time point label describes: newly diagnosed GD, antithyroid drugs for less than 3 months. For both TCR sequencing and RNA sequencing, RNA was extracted from PBMCs in TRIzol.

The sample was also reused in another study, on T cells in Graves' hyperthyroidism and ophthalmopathy.

Sequenced here: peripheral blood mononuclear cells (PBMCs), sampled at new diagnosis, from a patient treated with antithyroid drugs. The receptors were gathered from a middle-aged man with Graves disease. Donor details come from another sample of the same person, matched by shared clones.

This clonotype was detected ten times or more. The chain employs TRBV28 and TRBJ2-1, with 7 bases lining up with TRBD1. This CDR3 contains 16 residues. Germline values: CDR1 MDHEN, CDR2 SYDVKM. After removal of 4 bases from V and 2 bases from J, the junction contained 8 bases not matched to a gene. CDR3 sequence: CASSSTGTVTYNEQFF. DNA of the CDR3: TGTGCCAGCAGTTCAACAGGGACAGTAACCTACAATGAGCAGTTCTTC.

Turning to this clonotype: A read error may explain this, as a much larger clone is one base away. The V call is TRBV28, the J call TRBJ2-2; D might be TRBD1 (6 bases). CDR1 and CDR2 (germline): MDHEN, SYDVKM. V was trimmed by 8 bases and J by 0 bases, leaving 13 bases between them. This CDR3 region has 15 residues. DNA for the CDR3: TGTGCCAGCGGGGTATGGACAGCGAACACCGGGGAGCTGTTTTTT. Its translation is CASGVWTANTGELFF.

This clonotype showed up many times. This chain joins TRBV7-9 and TRBJ2-3; D not resolved. V was cut by 3 bases and J by 5 bases, with 3 bases left in between. CDR3 size: 11 residues. CDR1 and CDR2 (germline): SEHNR, FQNEAQ (reference sequence). CDR3 region: CASSFKDTQYF. The CDR3 coding sequence is TGTGCCAGCAGCTTTAAAGATACGCAGTATTTT. The full variable domain, with the rest looked up from reference TRBV7-9 and TRBJ2-3, is DTGVSQNPRHKITKRGQNVTFRCDPISEHNRLYWYRQTLGQGPEFLTYFQNEAQLEKSRLLSDRFSAERPKGSFSTLEIQRTEQGDSAMYLCASSFKDTQYFGPGTRLTVL.

The V call is TRBV5-6, the J call TRBJ2-6, with D perhaps TRBD1 (5 bases). Looked up from germline, CDR1 is SGHDT and CDR2 is YYEEEE. This CDR3 contains 15 residues. V was trimmed by 0 bases and J by 4 bases, leaving 8 bases between them. The CDR3 region has the DNA TGTGCCAGCAGCTTGGCGACAGCCGGGGCCAACGTCCTGACTTTC. The encoded protein is CASSLATAGANVLTF.

Comment on this clonotype: With only one base between it and a far larger clone, this is likely a read error. The chain recombines TRBV24-1 with TRBJ2-1; no firm D call. Germline loops: CDR1 KGHDR, CDR2 SFDVKD. The CDR3 sequence is 14 residues long. The CDR3 DNA reads as TGTGCCACCAGTGATTGGATAGGTGGGGATACGCAGTGTTTT. Translated, it gives CATSDWIGGDTQCF.

V gene TRBV20-1 combines with J gene TRBJ2-7, with D unclear. V lost 6 bases and J lost 6, with 15 bases in between. The germline V gene encodes CDR1 DFQATT and CDR2 SNEGSKA (reference sequence). The CDR3 loop spans 12 amino acids. The CDR3 sequence: CSAPVLAREQYF. CDR3 nucleotide sequence: TGCAGTGCCCCGGTGCTGGCGCGCGAGCAGTACTTC.

This clonotype has at least ten counts. The chain links TRBV11-2 to TRBJ1-6, with TRBD1 as a possible D gene (6 bases). V lost 0 bases to trimming and J lost 6 bases, with 12 bases between them. This CDR3 spans 16 amino acids. CDR1 and CDR2 from the germline V gene are SGHAT and FQNNGV. CDR3 DNA sequence: TGTGCCAGCAGCTTAGAAGGGGGGATTCCTAATTCACCCCTCCACTTT. This codes for CASSLEGGIPNSPLHF.

The table lists this clonotype with many counts. The chain links TRBV12-3 or TRBV12-4 to TRBJ2-1; TRBD2 agrees at 8 bases. V gave up 2 bases and J gave up 8 bases; unmatched junction bases: 14. The CDR3 spans 17 residues. CDR3 nucleotides: TGTGCCAGCAGTTTATATCGGCCGGGAGGGCCGGGGGATGAGCAGTTCTTC. It encodes CASSLYRPGGPGDEQFF.

Many counts were recorded for this clonotype. The chain recombines TRBV20-1 with TRBJ2-5; the D is unclear. Trimming took 3 bases from V and 5 from J, leaving 10 bases between them. CDR1 and CDR2 (germline): DFQATT, SNEGSKA (reference sequence). The CDR3 is 12 amino acids. The CDR3 spells CSASPAGETQYF. The CDR3 region has the DNA TGCAGTGCTAGTCCCGCCGGGGAGACCCAGTACTTC.

This clonotype was seen many times. V gene TRBV5-6 combines with J gene TRBJ2-1, with D possibly matching TRBD2 (6 bases). Germline lookup yields CDR1 SGHDT and CDR2 YYEEEE. The length of the CDR3 is 14 residues. The ends were cut back, 0 bases at V and 5 bases at J, with 9 bases in the middle. The chain's CDR3 is CASSLAGLNNEQFF. The DNA for the CDR3 is TGTGCCAGCAGCTTGGCGGGACTCAACAATGAGCAGTTCTTC.

The sample holds many counts of this clonotype. The junction does not match germline at one end; this may be a read error. This chain joins TRBV11-2 and TRBJ2-5; D is ambiguous. In germline, CDR1 is SGHAT, CDR2 FQNNGV. The CDR3 is 15 amino acids. Here the CDR3 reads CASSLELLAGETQYF. The CDR3 region has the DNA TGTGCCAGCAGCCTAGAATTGTTAGCAGGAGAGACCCAGTACTTC.

This clonotype has just a few counts. V usage is TRBV20-1 and J usage is TRBJ2-5; maybe TRBD1 (5 bases). CDR1 is DFQATT, CDR2 SNEGSKA, per germline (reference sequence). V lost 6 bases, J lost 5 bases, and 16 bases lay in between. The CDR3 extends over 13 amino acids. In DNA form, the CDR3 reads TGCAGTGCCCCCGGGCAGGGAAGTGAGACCCAGTACTTC. It yields the protein CSAPGQGSETQYF.

This clonotype was counted ten times or more. The chain employs TRBV5-1 and TRBJ2-7; weak D call: TRBD1 (6 bases). The CDR3 has 15 residues. V lost 0 bases and J lost 5, with 15 bases in between. CDR1 and CDR2 (germline): SGHRS, YFSETQ. In nucleotides, the CDR3 is TGCGCCAGCAGCTTGGTAACAGGGTATCAGCACGAGCAGTACTTC. Encoded protein: CASSLVTGYQHEQYF.

V and J are TRBV11-2 and TRBJ2-6; no firm D call. CDR3 length equals 14 residues. The germline V gene encodes CDR1 SGHAT and CDR2 FQNNGV. Trimming removed 4 bases from V and 4 bases from J, with 8 bases in between. CDR3 residues: CASSSRSGANVLTF. In nucleotides, the CDR3 is TGTGCCAGCAGCTCCCGTTCCGGGGCCAACGTCCTGACTTTC.

The sample holds many counts of this clonotype. This rearrangement joins TRBV20-1 to TRBJ1-1; TRBD1 might be the D (5 bases). V was trimmed by 4 bases and J by 1 base, leaving 13 bases between them. Germline V lookup: CDR1 DFQATT, CDR2 SNEGSKA (reference sequence). This CDR3 is built from 14 residues. CDR3 sequence: CSAKPTASNTEAFF. CDR3 bases: TGCAGTGCTAAACCGACAGCTTCGAACACTGAAGCTTTCTTT.

V usage is TRBV4-2 and J usage is TRBJ2-4, with 8 bases matching TRBD2. Near its end, the DNA agrees better with TRBJ2-7, so the J call may be wrong. Germline CDR1 is LGHNA and CDR2 is YNFKEQ. This CDR3 region has 15 residues. CDR3 sequence reads: CASSLSGTSSYEQYF. DNA of the CDR3: TGTGCCAGCAGCTTATCCGGGACTAGTTCCTACGAGCAGTACTTC.

This rearrangement joins TRBV6-1 to TRBJ2-7; 10 nucleotides match TRBD1. Looked up from germline, CDR1 is MNHNS and CDR2 is SASEGT. The junction had 8 bases not matched to a gene; V was cut back by 6 bases and J by 3 bases. The CDR3 is 15 residues long. The CDR3 DNA sequence: TGTGCCAGCAGCCGAACCGGGACAGGGGACTACGAGCAGTACTTC. The encoded protein is CASSRTGTGDYEQYF.

Note on this clonotype: With a much larger clone just one base away, this may be a read error. This chain connects TRBV20-1 to TRBJ1-1, with no clear D. V shed 1 base and J shed 3 bases, with 9 bases lying between them. The CDR3 has 13 amino acids. Germline-derived CDR1 and CDR2 are DFQATT and SNEGSKA (reference sequence). The CDR3 region is CSARVGWDTEAFF. The CDR3 bases are TGCAGTGCTAGAGTCGGGTGGGACACTGAAGCTTTCTTT.

The chain links TRBV15 to TRBJ2-5, with D possibly being TRBD1 (5 bases). The V end lost 0 bases, the J end lost 5 bases, and 10 bases lay between the germline ends. The CDR3 has 14 residues. Germline CDR1 and CDR2: LNHNV and YYDKDF (reference sequence). CDR3 DNA sequence: TGTGCCACCAGCAGAGATCAGGGTTCGGAGACCCAGTACTTC. This translates into CATSRDQGSETQYF.

This clonotype has a count of ten or more. This chain connects TRBV18 to TRBJ2-7; 9 positions match TRBD1. Germline V gene lookup returns CDR1 KGHSH and CDR2 LQKENI. The CDR3 totals 14 residues. Trimming cost V 6 bases and J 4 bases; bases outside gene matches: 7. The CDR3: CASSTLGTGYEQYF. CDR3 coding DNA: TGTGCCAGCTCGACCTTGGGGACAGGGTACGAGCAGTACTTC.

This clonotype was seen only a few times. The chain recombines TRBV11-2 with TRBJ2-1; either TRBD1 or TRBD2 may fit D (5 bases each). The CDR3 runs to 18 residues. V lost 8 bases, J lost 4 bases, and 27 bases lay in between. Germline V CDR1 and CDR2: SGHAT, FQNNGV. The CDR3 sequence: CASSPQASRSNAYNEQFF. In DNA, the CDR3 is TGTGCCAGCTCACCACAGGCTAGCAGGTCCAATGCATACAATGAGCAGTTCTTC.

This clonotype was found a few times. This chain connects TRBV15 to TRBJ2-3; D remains unclear. The CDR3 is 12 amino acids. V gave up 0 bases and J gave up 4 bases, with 2 bases separating them. The germline V gene encodes CDR1 LNHNV and CDR2 YYDKDF (reference sequence). This CDR3 reads CATSREADTQYF. CDR3 coding DNA: TGTGCCACCAGCAGAGAGGCAGATACGCAGTATTTT.

This clonotype was detected only a few times. The CDR3 nucleotides read TGTGCCAGCAGCAAATGGGCTAGCGGGAACCAAGAGACCCAGTACTTC. Translated: CASSKWASGNQETQYF. The V gene is TRBV14, the J gene TRBJ2-5; 9 bases fit TRBD2. This CDR3 region has 16 residues. Germline CDR1 is SGHDN and CDR2 is FVKESK. With 5 bases clipped from V and 0 bases from J, the junction kept 7 bases outside the gene matches.

The V call is TRBV27, the J call TRBJ2-7, with TRBD1 as a possible D gene (6 bases). The CDR3 covers 14 residues. V was cut by 3 bases and J by 1 base, with 10 bases left in between. The germline V gene encodes CDR1 MNHEY and CDR2 SMNVEV (reference sequence). This CDR3 reads CASSLKTGSYEQYF. The CDR3 DNA follows: TGTGCCAGCAGTTTGAAGACAGGATCCTACGAGCAGTACTTC.

The chain has TRBV19 and TRBJ1-1, with D unclear. The germline CDR1 and CDR2 sequences are LNHDA and SQIVND (reference sequence). Trimming cost V 5 bases and J 5 bases, with 12 bases left between them. The CDR3 is made up of 13 amino acids. The CDR3: CASSSTLGTEAFF. CDR3 in DNA: TGTGCCAGTAGTTCCACTTTAGGGACTGAAGCTTTCTTT.

This clonotype was observed a few times. The rearrangement links TRBV10-2 to TRBJ2-7; no clear D. V lost 4 bases and J lost 5, with 15 bases in between. The CDR3 is 14 amino acids. Germline V lookup: CDR1 WSHSY, CDR2 SAAADI. CDR3 loop: CASSVVLGPDEQYF. CDR3 DNA sequence: TGCGCCAGCAGTGTGGTCCTAGGGCCCGACGAGCAGTACTTC.

This chain links TRBV11-3 with TRBJ2-1; 13 bases line up with TRBD2. The CDR3 has 15 amino acids. The V and J ends lost 4 bases and 12 bases, in that order; junction bases with no gene match: 9. In germline, CDR1 is SGHNT, CDR2 YENEEA. CDR3 DNA: TGTGCCAGCAGCTCGGGACTAGCGGGGCATTCTGGGCAGTTCTTC. Protein product: CASSSGLAGHSGQFF.

This clonotype was counted at least ten times. The J gene is TRBJ2-7, the V gene TRBV18; 8 bases match TRBD1. Germline CDR1 is KGHSH and CDR2 is LQKENI. This CDR3 region has 16 residues. V was pared by 2 bases and J by 1 base, with 7 bases of the junction left unmatched. CDR3 region: CASSPADRALSYEQYF. The CDR3 DNA follows: TGTGCCAGCTCACCAGCGGACAGGGCGCTTTCCTACGAGCAGTACTTC.

This clonotype showed up many times. The rearrangement links TRBV28 to TRBJ2-1; the D gene is possibly TRBD1 (5 bases). Trimming removed 7 bases from V and 4 bases from J, with 11 bases in between. The CDR3 spans 13 residues. Germline V gene data show CDR1 as MDHEN and CDR2 as SYDVKM. This CDR3 reads CASKAGKYNEQFF. The CDR3 nucleotides are TGTGCCAGCAAGGCAGGGAAGTACAATGAGCAGTTCTTC.

CDR3 sequence (DNA): TGTGCCACCAGTGATGGCGGATTTGCGAACACCGGGGAGCTGTTTTTT. Translation: CATSDGGFANTGELFF. J is TRBJ2-2 and V is TRBV24-1; D is unclear. The CDR3 is 16 residues long. The V end was cut by 3 bases, the J end by 0 bases, with 10 bases between. The germline gives CDR1 KGHDR, CDR2 SFDVKD.